This T cell receptor (beta chain) derives from a study of cytomegalovirus exposure and HLA in healthy donors. Study findings and constraints: Rarity characterized most TCR sequences, yet some public TCRs appeared in many donors. Testing in vitro showed a few CMV-associated chains specific for CMV antigens. In a later analysis, first-cohort TCR clusters were found to tend to co-occur in the approximately 120 validation repertoires.

The CDR3 is made up of 16 amino acids. The V gene's germline CDR1 is SGHTA and CDR2 FQGTGA. J lost 0 bases, V lost 0 bases, and 1 base had no gene match. In the case of this clone: Its antigen is undetermined.

Data came from immunoSEQ multiplex PCR; TCRdb stores just in-frame clones and leaves some out. The repertoire holds around 150,000 clones, with roughly nine tenths as singletons. This TCR derives from a woman younger than 45 in good health and CMV-seronegative. The rearrangement joins TRBV7-3 to TRBJ2-1; 8 bases are shared with TRBD2. The sample consisted of PBMCs. The chain's CDR3 is CASSLTGTSSYNEQFF. As DNA, the CDR3 is TGTGCCAGCAGCTTAACGGGGACTAGCTCCTACAATGAGCAGTTCTTC.